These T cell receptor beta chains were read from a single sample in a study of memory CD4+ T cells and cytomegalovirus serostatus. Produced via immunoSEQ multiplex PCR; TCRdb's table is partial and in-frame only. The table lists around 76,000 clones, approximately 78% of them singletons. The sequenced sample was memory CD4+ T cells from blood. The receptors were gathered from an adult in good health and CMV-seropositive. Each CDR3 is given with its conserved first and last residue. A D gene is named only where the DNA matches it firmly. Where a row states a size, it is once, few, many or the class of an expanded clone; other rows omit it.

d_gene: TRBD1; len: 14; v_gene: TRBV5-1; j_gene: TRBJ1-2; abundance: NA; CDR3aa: CASSLGGQNYGYTF; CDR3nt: TGCGCCAGCAGCTTGGGGGGACAGAACTATGGCTACACCTTC
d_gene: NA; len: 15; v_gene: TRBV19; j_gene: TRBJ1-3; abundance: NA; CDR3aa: CASSIVFAQRNTIYF; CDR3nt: TGTGCCAGTAGTATAGTTTTCGCCCAACGAAACACCATATATTTT
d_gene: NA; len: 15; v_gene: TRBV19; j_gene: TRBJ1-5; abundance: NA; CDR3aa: CASSIGGGGNQPQHF; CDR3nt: TGTGCCAGTAGTATCGGAGGGGGAGGCAATCAGCCCCAGCATTTT
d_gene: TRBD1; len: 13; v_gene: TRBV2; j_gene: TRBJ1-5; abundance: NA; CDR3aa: CASKGDSYQPQHF; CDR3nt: TGTGCCAGCAAAGGGGACAGTTATCAGCCCCAGCATTTT
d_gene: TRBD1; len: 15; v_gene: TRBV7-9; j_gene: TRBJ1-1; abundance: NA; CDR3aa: CASSLGQGARTEAFF; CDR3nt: TGTGCCAGCAGCTTAGGACAGGGGGCGCGTACTGAAGCTTTCTTT
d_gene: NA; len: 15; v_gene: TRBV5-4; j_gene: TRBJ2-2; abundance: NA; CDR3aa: CASSPGRERIGELFF; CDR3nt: TGTGCCAGCAGCCCGGGAAGGGAGAGGATCGGGGAGCTGTTTTTT
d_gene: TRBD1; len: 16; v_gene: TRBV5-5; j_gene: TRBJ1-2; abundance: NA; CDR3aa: CASSLGGAGGAYGYTF; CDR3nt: TGTGCCAGCAGCTTGGGGGGGGCAGGGGGAGCCTATGGCTACACCTTC
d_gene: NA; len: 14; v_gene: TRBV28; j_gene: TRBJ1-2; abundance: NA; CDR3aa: CASSPIGLSYGYTF; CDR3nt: TGTGCCAGCAGCCCCATAGGGCTGAGCTATGGCTACACCTTC
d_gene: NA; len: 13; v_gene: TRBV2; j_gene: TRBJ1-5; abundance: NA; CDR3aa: CASSYDSNQPQHF; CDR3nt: TGTGCCAGCAGTTATGATAGCAATCAGCCCCAGCATTTT
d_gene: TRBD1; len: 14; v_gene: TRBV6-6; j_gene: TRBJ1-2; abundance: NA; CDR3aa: CASTLTGSKDGYTF; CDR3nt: TGTGCCAGCACCCTGACAGGGAGTAAGGATGGCTACACCTTC
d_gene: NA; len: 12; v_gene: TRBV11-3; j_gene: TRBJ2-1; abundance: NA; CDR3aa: CASSFGVRNEFF; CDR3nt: TGTGCCAGCAGCTTTGGGGTTCGGAATGAGTTCTTC
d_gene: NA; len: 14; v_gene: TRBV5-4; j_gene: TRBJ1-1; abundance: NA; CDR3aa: CASSSYSPNTEAFF; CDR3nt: TGTGCCAGCAGCTCTTATAGCCCGAACACTGAAGCTTTCTTT
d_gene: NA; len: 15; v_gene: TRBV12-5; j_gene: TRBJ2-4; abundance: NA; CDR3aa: CASGSGSLAKNIQYF; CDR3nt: TGTGCTAGTGGTTCGGGGAGTCTAGCCAAAAACATTCAGTACTTC
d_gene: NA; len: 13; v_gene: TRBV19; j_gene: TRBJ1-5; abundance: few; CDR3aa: CASSNDRNQPQHF; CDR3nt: TGTGCCAGTAGTAATGACAGGAATCAGCCCCAGCATTTT
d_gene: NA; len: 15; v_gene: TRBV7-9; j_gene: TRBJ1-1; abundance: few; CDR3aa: CASSKGDGGGTEAFF; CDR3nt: TGTGCCAGCAGCAAAGGGGACGGGGGGGGCACTGAAGCTTTCTTT
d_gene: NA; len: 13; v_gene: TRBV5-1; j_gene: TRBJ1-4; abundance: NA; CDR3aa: CASSLGRNEKLFF; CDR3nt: TGCGCCAGCAGCTTGGGGCGGAATGAAAAACTGTTTTTT
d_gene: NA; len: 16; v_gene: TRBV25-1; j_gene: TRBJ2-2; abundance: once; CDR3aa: CASSESKRANTGELFF; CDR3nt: TGTGCCAGCAGTGAATCAAAACGAGCGAACACCGGGGAGCTGTTTTTT
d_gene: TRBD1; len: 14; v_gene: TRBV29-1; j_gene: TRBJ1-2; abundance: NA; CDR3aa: CSVEPGQGTYGYTF; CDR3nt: TGCAGCGTTGAACCGGGACAGGGGACTTACGGCTACACCTTC